The 9 T cell receptor beta chains presented below share a single source sample, sequenced in a study of cytomegalovirus exposure and HLA in healthy donors. This PCR relied on a set of 60 Vbeta primers and 13 Jbeta primers. Measured with immunoSEQ multiplex PCR; TCRdb has only the in-frame clones, and not every one. The sample includes about 200,000 clones, less than 90% of them seen just once. Sequenced: PBMCs. The receptors were sampled from a woman aged 25 to 39 in good health and CMV-seronegative.

The V call is TRBV28, the J call TRBJ2-7; 9 positions match TRBD1. The CDR3 consists of 14 residues. J was trimmed by 5 bases and V by 7 bases; bases with no gene match: 9. Germline CDR1 and CDR2: MDHEN and SYDVKM. Here the CDR3 reads CASTTSRQGDEQYF. The CDR3 DNA sequence: TGTGCCAGCACCACTTCGCGACAGGGGGACGAGCAGTACTTC.

The V gene is TRBV2, the J gene TRBJ1-4; D is unclear. V gave up 7 bases and J gave up 0 bases, with 9 bases separating them. The germline V gene has CDR1 SNHLY and CDR2 FYNNEI. The CDR3 has 14 residues. CDR3 DNA: TGTGCCAGCAAATTCGGTTCAACTAATGAAAAACTGTTTTTT. Protein product: CASKFGSTNEKLFF.

The chain joins TRBV28 to TRBJ2-5; D perhaps matches TRBD2 (6 bases). The length of the CDR3 is 15 residues. The germline V gene encodes CDR1 MDHEN and CDR2 SYDVKM. Trimming stripped 4 bases from V and 3 bases from J, with 15 bases between. CDR3 in amino acids: CASSSPPGGEETQYF. In DNA, the CDR3 is TGTGCCAGCAGTTCCCCTCCCGGAGGGGAAGAGACCCAGTACTTC.

This clone was seen a handful of times. The chain uses TRBV28 and TRBJ1-4; 10 nucleotides match TRBD1. The CDR3 is made up of 16 amino acids. With 4 bases clipped from V and 11 bases from J, the junction kept 13 bases outside the gene matches. CDR1 is MDHEN and CDR2 is SYDVKM in the germline V gene. CDR3: CASSSTNGQGVEKLFF. Written as DNA, the CDR3 is TGTGCCAGCAGTTCGACGAACGGACAGGGGGTTGAGAAACTGTTTTTT.

The J gene is TRBJ2-3, the V gene TRBV7-3, with TRBD2 as a possible D gene (6 bases). The V end lost 5 bases, the J end lost 4 bases, and 13 bases lay between the germline ends. Looked up from germline, CDR1 is SGHTA and CDR2 is FQGTGA. The CDR3 contains 14 residues. CDR3 loop: CASSQRLEADTQYF. The CDR3 DNA reads as TGTGCCAGCAGCCAACGACTAGAGGCAGATACGCAGTATTTT.

The V and J genes are TRBV28 and TRBJ2-1; no clear D gene. This CDR3 has 13 amino acids. Germline V gene sequence: CDR1 MDHEN, CDR2 SYDVKM. The ends were cut back, 6 bases at V and 0 bases at J, with 6 bases in the middle. CDR3 amino acids: CASRTSSYNEQFF. CDR3 DNA sequence: TGTGCCAGCAGGACAAGCTCCTACAATGAGCAGTTCTTC.

The chain carries TRBV10-3 and TRBJ1-3; the match to TRBD1 covers 7 bases. Germline assignment: CDR1 ENHRY and CDR2 SYGVKD. This CDR3 has 16 amino acids. V shed 6 bases, J shed 4 bases, and the junction held 12 bases outside the gene matches. CDR3 loop: CAISRTGAGRGNTIYF. CDR3 nucleotides: TGTGCCATCAGCAGAACAGGGGCAGGTCGGGGAAACACCATATATTTT.

The rearrangement uses TRBV7-9 and TRBJ1-3, with a tentative D call TRBD1 (6 bases). This CDR3 comprises 14 residues. Germline V lookup: CDR1 SEHNR, CDR2 FQNEAQ (reference sequence). Trimming cost V 2 bases and J 6 bases, with 11 bases left between them. This CDR3 is CASSLSQGSNTIYF. The CDR3 bases are TGTGCCAGCAGCTTATCACAGGGCTCAAACACCATATATTTT.

V gene TRBV30 combines with J gene TRBJ1-2; D perhaps matches TRBD1 (5 bases). The ends were cut back, 2 bases at V and 4 bases at J, with 11 bases in the middle. Germline V lookup: CDR1 GTSNPN, CDR2 SVGIG (reference sequence). There are 13 residues in the CDR3. In DNA, the CDR3 is TGTGCCTGGAGTTCGGGGGGGAGCTATGGCTACACCTTC. Translating it yields CAWSSGGSYGYTF.